This T cell receptor beta chain is drawn from a study of blood T cell repertoires in COVID-19. Across the whole study: Collection of acute and convalescent COVID-19 samples took place in the United States, Italy and Spain. T cells, B-cell-depleted T cells, or PBMCs provided the cDNA or gDNA that served as material.

The CDR3 length is 15 residues. The J segment lost 6 bases and the V segment lost 5 bases, leaving 4 bases of the junction unmatched. The germline CDR1 and CDR2 sequences are MNHEY and SVGAGI. The authors' processing: Reference gene primers were amplified, and this amplification served to estimate nucleated cell counts. Repertoires were generated with immunoSEQ multiplex PCR, while TCRdb's copy carries only in-frame clones and drops some. V, J and clone size are taken as reported in that table, and D and trimming were inferred from the DNA itself. The table has some 51,000 clones, around nine tenths seen once. The count of this clone is one.

V gene TRBV6-5 combines with J gene TRBJ1-6; 10 nucleotides line up with TRBD1. The receptor comes from a man between 60 and 75 years old with acute or convalescent COVID-19. Sequencing was done on a sample of peripheral blood. The CDR3 DNA sequence: TGTGCCAGCAGTAGACAGGGGGCGCTTAATTCACCCCTCCACTTT. It is translated as CASSRQGALNSPLHF.